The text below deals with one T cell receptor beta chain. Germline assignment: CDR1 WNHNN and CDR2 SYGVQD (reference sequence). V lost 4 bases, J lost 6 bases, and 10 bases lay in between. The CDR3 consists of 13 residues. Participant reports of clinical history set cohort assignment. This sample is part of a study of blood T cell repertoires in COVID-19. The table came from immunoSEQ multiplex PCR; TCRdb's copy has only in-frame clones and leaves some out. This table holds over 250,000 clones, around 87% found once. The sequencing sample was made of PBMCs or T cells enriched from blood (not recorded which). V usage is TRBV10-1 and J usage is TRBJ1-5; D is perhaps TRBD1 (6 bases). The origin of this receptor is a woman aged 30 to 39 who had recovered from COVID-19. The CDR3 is CASSGGGGQPQHF. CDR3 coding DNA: TGCGCCAGCAGTGGAGGGGGGGGTCAGCCCCAGCATTTT.